The 16 T cell receptor beta chains below all came from one sample that was sequenced in a study of cytomegalovirus exposure and HLA in healthy donors. This table comes from immunoSEQ multiplex PCR, and its TCRdb copy is limited to in-frame clones, with some not included. This table has under 400,000 clones, 86% appearing once. The sequenced sample was PBMCs. The receptors come from a woman aged 18-29 years in good health and CMV-seronegative.

The V gene is TRBV10-3, the J gene TRBJ2-6, with D possibly TRBD1 on 5 matching bases. CDR3 length: 20 residues. Germline CDR1 and CDR2: ENHRY and SYGVKD. Deletions cut 6 bases from V and 0 bases from J, with 24 bases between. The CDR3 here is CAISPVPGRAGPSGANVLTF. DNA of the CDR3: TGTGCCATCAGCCCCGTACCGGGCAGGGCAGGACCCTCTGGGGCCAACGTCCTGACTTTC.

The rearrangement uses TRBV5-1 and TRBJ2-5; unclear D gene. Looked up from germline, CDR1 is SGHRS and CDR2 is YFSETQ. Trimming stripped 1 base from V and 1 base from J, with 14 bases between. This CDR3 spans 16 amino acids. The CDR3 region has the DNA TGCGCCAGCAGCTTGAGCGCCGCTCGGATCCAAGAGACCCAGTACTTC. It encodes CASSLSAARIQETQYF.

This rearrangement joins TRBV15 to TRBJ2-1, with D possibly TRBD2 on 5 matching bases. Trimming removed 1 base at V and 6 bases at J, with 16 bases between. Germline-derived CDR1 and CDR2 are LNHNV and YYDKDF (reference sequence). The CDR3 sequence is 16 residues long. CDR3 sequence (DNA): TGTGCCACCAGCAGAGTCAGAGGGAATAAGGGCAATGAGCAGTTCTTC. Translating gives CATSRVRGNKGNEQFF.

The chain combines TRBV9 with TRBJ2-1, with a tentative D call TRBD1 (5 bases). CDR1 and CDR2 from the germline V gene are SGDLS and YYNGEE. V shed 0 bases and J shed 8 bases, with 15 bases lying between them. The length of the CDR3 is 15 residues. Here the CDR3 DNA reads TGTGCCAGCAGCGTAGAGGGCAGGGAAATGGATGAGCAGTTCTTC. This codes for CASSVEGREMDEQFF.

This sequence joins TRBV5-5 and TRBJ1-2, with 9 bases that match TRBD1. The J segment lost 11 bases and the V segment lost 4 bases, leaving 3 bases of the junction unmatched. CDR1 is SGHKS and CDR2 is YYEKEE in the germline V gene (reference sequence). CDR3 size: 11 residues. CDR3 sequence: CASSLGTGYTF. DNA for the CDR3: TGTGCCAGCAGCCTTGGGACAGGGTACACCTTC.

This sequence joins TRBV2 and TRBJ1-2; 7 bases are shared with TRBD1. Germline CDR1 SNHLY, CDR2 FYNNEI. CDR3 length: 12 residues. V gave up 6 bases and J gave up 5 bases; unmatched junction bases: 3. DNA for the CDR3: TGTGCCAGCAGCAAGACAGGGTATGGCTACACCTTC. It yields the protein CASSKTGYGYTF.

This rearrangement joins TRBV6-1 to TRBJ2-7; D gene unclear. V was trimmed by 7 bases and J by 4 bases, leaving 11 bases between them. The germline gives CDR1 MNHNS, CDR2 SASEGT. There are 12 residues in the CDR3. DNA for the CDR3: TGTGCCAGCAACCAGGCTACATACGAGCAGTACTTC. Protein sequence: CASNQATYEQYF.

This clone was observed once. The chain carries TRBV11-2 and TRBJ2-3, with 13 bases lining up with TRBD2. With V trimmed by 4 bases and J by 6 bases, 7 bases remained unmatched. The CDR3 length is 16 residues. The V gene's germline CDR1 is SGHAT and CDR2 FQNNGV. In nucleotides, the CDR3 is TGTGCCAGCAGCTCGCGGACTAGCGGGGGTTACGATACGCAGTATTTT. It is translated as CASSSRTSGGYDTQYF.

The rearrangement uses TRBV18 and TRBJ1-5; TRBD1 matches 7 bases. After removal of 2 bases from V and 3 bases from J, the junction contained 7 bases not matched to a gene. CDR1 is KGHSH and CDR2 is LQKENI in the germline V gene. The CDR3 totals 16 residues. As DNA, the CDR3 is TGTGCCAGCTCACCAGCCGGGACAGCAAACAATCAGCCCCAGCATTTT. Translating gives CASSPAGTANNQPQHF.

V is TRBV28 and J is TRBJ1-2; D is ambiguous. CDR3 length equals 13 residues. CDR1 is MDHEN and CDR2 is SYDVKM in the germline V gene. Trimming took off 7 bases at V and 8 bases at J, with 17 bases between the two ends. The CDR3 sequence: CASTLMGMRGYTF. CDR3 bases: TGTGCCAGCACCCTAATGGGTATGCGGGGCTACACCTTC.

The rearrangement uses TRBV5-4 and TRBJ2-3; tentatively, D is TRBD1 (5 bases). This CDR3 spans 14 amino acids. Germline V gives CDR1 SGHNT, CDR2 YYREEE (reference sequence). With 1 base removed from V and 3 bases from J, the gap between germline ends came to 9 bases. Here the CDR3 reads CASSLHQGTDTQYF. CDR3 in DNA: TGTGCCAGCAGCTTGCACCAGGGAACAGATACGCAGTATTTT.

CDR3 in DNA: TGCGCCAGCAGCCAGATGCCGGGTTTTACCGGAACCCTCAATCAGCCCCAGCATTTT. Translating it yields CASSQMPGFTGTLNQPQHF. The V gene is TRBV10-2, the J gene TRBJ1-5, with D unclear. Trimming stripped 6 bases from V and 3 bases from J, with 27 bases between. There are 19 residues in the CDR3. In germline, CDR1 is WSHSY, CDR2 SAAADI.

This clone appeared a single time. This rearrangement joins TRBV27 to TRBJ1-5; D may be TRBD1 (6 bases). V was shortened by 2 bases and J by 2 bases, with 10 bases between the two germline ends. This CDR3 contains 15 residues. Germline CDR1 is MNHEY and CDR2 is SMNVEV (reference sequence). CDR3 coding DNA: TGTGCCAGCAGTTTAGGCAGGGGTCGCAATCAGCCCCAGCATTTT. This sequence encodes CASSLGRGRNQPQHF.

The genes are TRBV2 and TRBJ2-1; 7 bases are shared with TRBD2. In germline, CDR1 is SNHLY, CDR2 FYNNEI. Trimming removed 5 bases from V and 3 bases from J; junction bases left unmatched: 7. The CDR3 covers 15 residues. This CDR3 is CASSLTSLNYNEQFF. The CDR3 DNA reads TGTGCCAGCAGTTTGACTAGCCTGAACTACAATGAGCAGTTCTTC.

The genes are TRBV7-9 and TRBJ2-1; 11 nucleotides align to TRBD2. Losses at the gene ends were 5 bases for V and 0 bases for J; bases not matched to a gene: 12. Looked up from germline, CDR1 is SEHNR and CDR2 is FQNEAQ (reference sequence). The CDR3 is 19 amino acids. This chain's CDR3 is CASSPLNLAGGGSYNEQFF. The CDR3 bases are TGTGCCAGCAGCCCCCTTAACTTAGCGGGAGGGGGCTCCTACAATGAGCAGTTCTTC.

The rearrangement uses TRBV27 and TRBJ1-4; D is unclear. CDR1 is MNHEY and CDR2 is SMNVEV in the germline V gene (reference sequence). V lost 8 bases and J 8 bases, leaving 27 bases between the germline ends. There are 17 residues in the CDR3. The CDR3 nucleotides read TGTGCCAGCTCATTATTAGCGGTCCCCGACCTCAAGGAAAAACTGTTTTTT. This encodes CASSLLAVPDLKEKLFF.